This record concerns one TCR beta chain sequence. This sample is drawn from a study of blood T cell repertoires in COVID-19. Study as a whole: The United States, Italy and Spain were the sources of the acute and convalescent COVID-19 samples. Sample material is recorded as cDNA or gDNA derived from T cells, B-cell-depleted T cells, or PBMCs.

Looked up from germline, CDR1 is GTSNPN and CDR2 is SVGIG (reference sequence). Trimming took 5 bases from V and 5 from J, leaving 18 bases between them. This CDR3 is 14 amino acids long. Per the authors' pipeline: Estimation of nucleated cell counts relied on the amplification of reference gene primers. Sequencing was performed with immunoSEQ multiplex PCR; in TCRdb, only in-frame clones are kept and a portion is missing. The D gene and trimming were derived from the DNA, and the V and J assignments and clone size from that table. The profile covers some 21,000 clones, with roughly 73% appearing a single time and about 20% taken by the ten largest.

The clonotype originates from a human donor in a cohort sampled during active or convalescent COVID-19. Sequences were obtained from peripheral blood. V gene TRBV30 combines with J gene TRBJ2-5, with D possibly being TRBD1 (6 bases). The CDR3 region is CAWSSTGPWETQYF. DNA of the CDR3: TGTGCCTGGTCCTCGACAGGTCCATGGGAGACCCAGTACTTC.